This TCR beta chain was captured by sequencing in a study of blood T cell repertoires in COVID-19. About the research overall: T cells, B-cell-depleted T cells, or PBMCs supplied cDNA or gDNA.

The study assigned cohorts using participant-reported clinical history. V shed 2 bases, J shed 7 bases, and the junction held 11 bases outside the gene matches. Per the germline V gene, CDR1 is LNHDA and CDR2 is SQIVND (reference sequence). The CDR3 is 16 amino acids. Only in-frame clones appear in the TCRdb table, and some are missing; sequencing was by immunoSEQ multiplex PCR. Among 360,000 or so clones listed, approximately 89% were seen once. The receptor's source is a young woman who had recovered from COVID-19. J is TRBJ1-1 and V is TRBV19, with TRBD1 matching 9 bases. Sequencing was carried out using PBMCs or T cells enriched from blood (not recorded which). This CDR3 reads CASSIQIGTGFFEAFF. CDR3 coding DNA: TGTGCCAGTAGTATACAGATTGGGACAGGGTTTTTTGAAGCTTTCTTT.